What follows is one TCR beta chain and its context. Its antigen is still unknown. Here immunoSEQ multiplex PCR was the method, and the copy in TCRdb shows in-frame clones only, minus some. Of 90,000 to 130,000 clones listed, 85% to 95% are singletons. The CDR3 spans 12 residues. Per germline, CDR1 SGDLS and CDR2 YYNGEE. V was trimmed by 0 bases and J by 9 bases, leaving 7 bases between them. The data belong to a study of graft-versus-host responses after intestinal transplantation. About the research overall: Uniformly, recipients were administered anti-thymocyte globulin induction with subsequent tacrolimus and steroids for approximately three years. Overall study findings and caveats: Individuals who had graft-donor T cell macrochimerism had allografts that showed high graft-versus-host to host-versus-graft clonal ratios. The study associated peak circulating GvH clone levels with early post-transplant HvG declines. Detected in recipient marrow were GvH clones, some of which were first observed in ileum or blood.

The chain recombines TRBV9 with TRBJ2-1; D uncertain. This TCR derives from a human donor who was the organ donor for an intestinal transplant. Source: unstimulated CD8+ T cells sorted from spleen or lymph node cells, taken before transplant. CDR3 nucleotides: TGTGCCAGCAGCGTAGGGGGTCGTGAGCAGTTCTTC. The encoded protein is CASSVGGREQFF.